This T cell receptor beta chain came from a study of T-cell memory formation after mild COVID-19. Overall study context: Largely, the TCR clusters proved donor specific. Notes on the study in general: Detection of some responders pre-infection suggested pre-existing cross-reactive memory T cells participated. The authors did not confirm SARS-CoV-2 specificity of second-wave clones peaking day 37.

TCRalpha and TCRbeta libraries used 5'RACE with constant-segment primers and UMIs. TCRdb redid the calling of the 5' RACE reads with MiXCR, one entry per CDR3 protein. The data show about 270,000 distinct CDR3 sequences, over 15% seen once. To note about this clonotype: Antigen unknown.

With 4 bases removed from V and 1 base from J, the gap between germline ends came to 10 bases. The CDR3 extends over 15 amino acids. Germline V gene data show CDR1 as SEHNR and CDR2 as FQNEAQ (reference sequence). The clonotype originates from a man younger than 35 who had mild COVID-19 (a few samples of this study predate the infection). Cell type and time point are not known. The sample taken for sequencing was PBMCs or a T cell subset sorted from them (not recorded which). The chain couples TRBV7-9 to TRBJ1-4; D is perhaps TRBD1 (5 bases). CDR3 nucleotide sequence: TGTGCCAGCAGCTCCGCGCAGGGAACTAATGAAAAACTGTTTTTT. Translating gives CASSSAQGTNEKLFF.